The 23 T cell receptor beta chains listed next were all sequenced from one sample in a study of blood T cell repertoires in COVID-19. Sequencing was performed with immunoSEQ multiplex PCR; in TCRdb, only in-frame clones are kept and a portion is missing. The profile shows some 75,000 clones, around 80% of them singletons. Sequencing used peripheral blood. These receptors originate from a man in his fifties with COVID-19, enrolled during active disease.

The J gene is TRBJ2-7, the V gene TRBV18; D may be TRBD2 (6 bases). The germline V gene has CDR1 KGHSH and CDR2 LQKENI. The CDR3 is made up of 14 amino acids. V gave up 3 bases and J gave up 5 bases, with 14 bases separating them. In DNA form, the CDR3 reads TGTGCCAGCTCACCGTCAGGAGGGTTAGACGAGCAGTACTTC. Translated: CASSPSGGLDEQYF.

The sample holds a few counts of this clone. This sequence joins TRBV11-2 and TRBJ1-1; 7 positions match TRBD1. Germline V lookup: CDR1 SGHAT, CDR2 FQNNGV. This CDR3 has 13 residues. The V and J ends lost 6 bases and 6 bases, in that order; junction bases with no gene match: 7. The CDR3 loop reads CASSDGTAAEAFF. The CDR3 DNA follows: TGTGCCAGCAGTGACGGGACAGCCGCTGAAGCTTTCTTT.

The sample holds one count of this clone. The V call is TRBV7-2, the J call TRBJ2-3; tentatively, D is TRBD1 (7 bases). Per the germline V gene, CDR1 is SGHTA and CDR2 is FQGNSA. V lost 5 bases to trimming and J lost 0 bases, with 21 bases between them. This CDR3 is built from 18 residues. CDR3 bases: TGTGCCAGCAGCGCACAGGGGTGGGTGGGAGGAAGCACAGATACGCAGTATTTT. Amino acids: CASSAQGWVGGSTDTQYF.

The chain employs TRBV2 and TRBJ2-1, with 7 positions matching TRBD2. The junction had 10 bases not matched to a gene; V was cut back by 2 bases and J by 9 bases. The V gene's germline CDR1 is SNHLY and CDR2 FYNNEI. There are 15 residues in the CDR3. The CDR3 here is CASSEFLAAHGEQFF. The DNA of the CDR3 is TGTGCCAGCAGTGAATTCCTAGCGGCTCACGGTGAGCAGTTCTTC.

The chain is built from TRBV6-5 and TRBJ1-5; 8 bases map to TRBD1. Germline CDR1 reads MNHEY; CDR2 reads SVGAGI. With 6 bases clipped from V and 2 bases from J, the junction kept 6 bases outside the gene matches. The length of the CDR3 is 15 residues. This chain's CDR3 is CASRMDRDGNQPQHF. In nucleotides, the CDR3 is TGTGCCAGCAGAATGGACAGGGATGGCAATCAGCCCCAGCATTTT.

The chain links TRBV18 to TRBJ2-7; 11 bases align to TRBD2. V was pared by 1 base and J by 5 bases, with 7 bases of the junction left unmatched. CDR3 length equals 16 residues. Germline V gene sequence: CDR1 KGHSH, CDR2 LQKENI. The CDR3 DNA follows: TGTGCCAGCTCACCACAACTAGCGGGAGTGCCGAACGAGCAGTACTTC. As protein: CASSPQLAGVPNEQYF.

The chain links TRBV6-5 to TRBJ2-7, with 8 bases that match TRBD1. Germline-derived CDR1 and CDR2 are MNHEY and SVGAGI. The V gene end was trimmed by 6 bases and the J gene end by 5 bases; junction bases not matched to a gene: 3. This CDR3 spans 12 amino acids. This CDR3 is CASRRTGNEQYF. The CDR3 nucleotides read TGTGCCAGCAGGCGGACAGGGAACGAGCAGTACTTC.

The DNA of the CDR3 is TGTGCCAGCAGCTTAGGGGCCGGCTGGGGCTACACCTTC. This codes for CASSLGAGWGYTF. This chain joins TRBV7-2 and TRBJ1-2; D is uncertain. The germline V gene encodes CDR1 SGHTA and CDR2 FQGNSA. The CDR3 contains 13 residues. Trimming took 1 base from V and 8 from J, leaving 11 bases between them. Using reference TRBV7-2 and TRBJ1-2 for the parts outside the CDR3, the full variable domain is GAGVSQSPSNKVTEKGKDVELRCDPISGHTALYWYRQSLGQGLEFLIYFQGNSAPDKSGLPSDRFSAERTGGSVSTLTIQRTQQEDSAVYLCASSLGAGWGYTFGSGTRLTVV.

The chain combines TRBV28 with TRBJ2-7, with D possibly TRBD2 on 5 matching bases. Per germline, CDR1 MDHEN and CDR2 SYDVKM. CDR3 size: 13 residues. Trimming left V 7 bases short and J 4 bases short, with 14 bases between. DNA for the CDR3: TGTGCCAGCATCCCCCTAGGAGGTTACGAGCAGTACTTC. This encodes CASIPLGGYEQYF.

The rearrangement links TRBV5-1 to TRBJ2-5; 9 nucleotides match TRBD1. V dropped 2 bases and J dropped 1; count of bases not matched to a gene: 3. CDR3 size: 15 residues. Looked up from germline, CDR1 is SGHRS and CDR2 is YFSETQ. The CDR3 spells CASSLTGGPQETQYF. The CDR3 nucleotides read TGCGCCAGCAGCTTAACAGGGGGCCCCCAAGAGACCCAGTACTTC.

This clone occurred a few times. Other nucleotide sequences in the sample specify the same CDR3. This sequence joins TRBV29-1 and TRBJ2-3, with D unresolved. The germline gives CDR1 SQVTM, CDR2 ANQGSEA. Trimming pared 2 bases from V and 4 bases from J, leaving 7 bases between. The CDR3 contains 12 residues. CDR3 in amino acids: CSVERAADTQYF. CDR3 sequence (DNA): TGCAGCGTTGAACGTGCAGCAGATACGCAGTATTTT.

V and J are TRBV4-2 and TRBJ2-7, with 10 bases matching TRBD1. The V gene's germline CDR1 is LGHNA and CDR2 YNFKEQ. The CDR3 has 14 residues. V dropped 4 bases and J dropped 4; count of bases not matched to a gene: 4. Written as DNA, the CDR3 is TGTGCCAGCAGCCCGGGACAGGGGACATACGAGCAGTACTTC. It specifies CASSPGQGTYEQYF.

The V call is TRBV7-2, the J call TRBJ2-2, with 9 bases identical to TRBD2. Per germline, CDR1 SGHTA and CDR2 FQGNSA. With V trimmed by 5 bases and J by 5 bases, 3 bases remained unmatched. CDR3 length: 14 amino acids. CDR3 loop: CASSQTSGTGELFF. The CDR3 DNA sequence: TGTGCCAGCAGCCAAACTAGCGGGACCGGGGAGCTGTTTTTT. The full variable domain, its missing parts supplied by reference TRBV7-2 and TRBJ2-2, is GAGVSQSPSNKVTEKGKDVELRCDPISGHTALYWYRQSLGQGLEFLIYFQGNSAPDKSGLPSDRFSAERTGGSVSTLTIQRTQQEDSAVYLCASSQTSGTGELFFGEGSRLTVL.

This chain joins TRBV6-4 and TRBJ2-6; 11 bases are shared with TRBD1. This CDR3 spans 17 amino acids. CDR1 MRHNA and CDR2 SNTAGT come from the germline V gene. Losses at the gene ends were 4 bases for V and 0 bases for J; bases not matched to a gene: 2. This CDR3 reads CASSAGTGGSGANVLTF. In DNA form, the CDR3 reads TGTGCCAGCAGTGCCGGGACAGGGGGCTCTGGGGCCAACGTCCTGACTTTC.

V usage is TRBV19 and J usage is TRBJ2-7; 10 bases are shared with TRBD2. V was clipped by 7 bases and J by 2 bases; unmatched bases: 5. Germline CDR1 LNHDA, CDR2 SQIVND (reference sequence). The CDR3 is made up of 14 amino acids. DNA of the CDR3: TGTGCCAGTAAGGCTAGCGGGAGCACCTACGAGCAGTACTTC. Translation gives CASKASGSTYEQYF.

This sequence joins TRBV6-5 and TRBJ2-7, with 7 bases fitting TRBD2. J gave up 7 bases and V 7 bases, and 7 bases lay outside the gene matches. The CDR3 has 12 amino acids. CDR1 and CDR2 (germline): MNHEY, SVGAGI. CDR3 loop: CASTEGGWEQYF. CDR3 sequence (DNA): TGTGCCAGCACCGAGGGAGGGTGGGAGCAGTACTTC.

This chain connects TRBV24-1 to TRBJ2-3, with TRBD2 matching 9 bases. The ends lost 1 base at V and 3 bases at J; junction bases unmatched: 7. The CDR3 extends over 17 amino acids. The V gene's germline CDR1 is KGHDR and CDR2 SFDVKD. CDR3 coding DNA: TGTGCCACCAGTGATTTTGTATCGGGACTAGCAACAGATACGCAGTATTTT. It specifies CATSDFVSGLATDTQYF.

The chain joins TRBV2 to TRBJ1-2; the D is unclear. Germline V gene data show CDR1 as SNHLY and CDR2 as FYNNEI. The CDR3 runs 13 residues. The V gene lost 6 bases and the J gene lost 5 bases, with 13 bases spanning the gap. CDR3 loop: CASREEPSYGYTF. CDR3 nucleotide sequence: TGTGCCAGCAGGGAGGAGCCCTCGTATGGCTACACCTTC.

The chain links TRBV19 to TRBJ2-2, with 8 positions matching TRBD2. The CDR3 covers 18 residues. V was pared by 5 bases and J by 3 bases, with 14 bases of the junction left unmatched. The germline V gene has CDR1 LNHDA and CDR2 SQIVND (reference sequence). CDR3 nucleotide sequence: TGTGCCAGTAGTCCGCGTCCCCATAGCGGGGTTCACACCGGGGAGCTGTTTTTT. It yields the protein CASSPRPHSGVHTGELFF.

This clone was counted a few times. J is TRBJ1-1 and V is TRBV28; possibly TRBD1 for D (5 bases). Trimming stripped 8 bases from V and 3 bases from J, with 7 bases between. This CDR3 spans 11 amino acids. CDR1 MDHEN and CDR2 SYDVKM come from the germline V gene. This CDR3 reads CASGAYTEAFF. Written as DNA, the CDR3 is TGTGCCAGCGGGGCTTACACTGAAGCTTTCTTT.

The chain uses TRBV4-1 and TRBJ1-3, with TRBD1 as a possible D gene (5 bases). The CDR3 extends over 14 amino acids. V gave up 0 bases and J gave up 4 bases, with 7 bases separating them. Germline V gene data show CDR1 as MGHRA and CDR2 as YSYEKL. DNA of the CDR3: TGCGCCAGCAGCCAAGATCAGGGAGGAAACACCATATATTTT. Residues: CASSQDQGGNTIYF.

J is TRBJ1-5 and V is TRBV25-1; 7 bases agree with TRBD1. Germline loops: CDR1 MGHDK, CDR2 SYGVNS. V shed 4 bases and J 3 bases; nucleotides not matched to a gene: 12. CDR3 length equals 17 residues. CDR3 residues: CASSGSEVGGNNQPQHF. The DNA for the CDR3 is TGTGCCAGCAGTGGATCTGAGGTAGGGGGCAACAATCAGCCCCAGCATTTT.

V and J are TRBV28 and TRBJ1-1; D is perhaps TRBD1 (6 bases). V lost 2 bases to trimming and J lost 5 bases, with 12 bases between them. The CDR3 length is 14 residues. Looked up from germline, CDR1 is MDHEN and CDR2 is SYDVKM. The CDR3 here is CASSLPGRGTEAFF. The CDR3 DNA is TGTGCCAGCAGTTTACCAGGGAGGGGGACTGAAGCTTTCTTT.